The present T cell receptor beta chain was sequenced within a study of blood T cell repertoires in COVID-19. Study overall: PBMCs, B-cell-depleted T cells, or T cells were the source of the cDNA or gDNA that made up the material.

Recovered status in Cohort 3 required two negative PCRs, clearance, or symptom resolution. This table comes from immunoSEQ multiplex PCR, and its TCRdb copy is limited to in-frame clones, with some not included. The sample includes about 380,000 clones, 88% of them seen just once. The CDR3 is 15 residues long. Trimming pared 5 bases from V and 8 bases from J, leaving 18 bases between. Germline CDR1 is PRHDT and CDR2 is FYEKMQ (reference sequence). This clone was observed a few times. V usage is TRBV13 and J usage is TRBJ1-4; D not certain. This clonotype was obtained from a woman between 18 and 30 years old who had recovered from COVID-19. Sequencing was carried out using PBMCs or T cells enriched from blood (not recorded which). The CDR3 here is CASSERAGHVEKLFF. The CDR3 DNA sequence: TGTGCCAGCAGCGAGAGGGCCGGGCATGTCGAAAAACTGTTTTTT.